The present T cell receptor beta chain was sequenced within a study of T cells in Graves' hyperthyroidism and ophthalmopathy. Researchers took RNA transcripts and amplified the TCR beta CDR3 regions from them. The HTBI primer set drove a first-round RT-PCR of the TCR CDR3. TCRdb recomputed calls from the multiplex PCR reads with MiXCR, one row per CDR3 protein. The table has 340,000 or so distinct CDR3 sequences, 15% to 20% seen once. This CDR3 contains 13 residues. V shed 3 bases and J shed 7 bases, with 12 bases lying between them. The table lists this clonotype with a few counts. Sequenced: blood. This receptor was obtained from a woman aged 45-60 years with Graves' hyperthyroidism. The V and J genes are TRBV12-3 or TRBV12-4 and TRBJ2-5, with D tentatively TRBD1 or TRBD2 (5 bases each). CDR3 amino acids: CASSFDGTATQYF. As DNA, the CDR3 is TGTGCCAGCAGTTTCGACGGGACGGCGACCCAGTACTTC.